This is a list of T cell receptor beta chains from one sample in a study of regulatory and conventional T cells in RAG deficiency. Only in-frame clones appear in the TCRdb table, and some are missing; sequencing was by immunoSEQ multiplex PCR. Of 32,000 or so clones in the sample, about 88% were seen once. These data are also associated with another study on regulatory T cells.

The sequenced sample was CD8+ T cells sorted from blood. These receptors all come from a human donor in good health. Each CDR3 is given with its conserved first and last residue. The D gene is left open where the match is weak. For some rows the clone size is stated as once, few or many, or as a class when expanded; others skip it.

>13|.|TRBJ2-3|TRBD2|TRBV29-1
CSSRSGLTDTQYF
TGCAGCTCCCGCTCGGGACTAACAGATACGCAGTATTTT
>13|.|TRBJ2-1|.|TRBV19
CASSINSRSEQFF
TGTGCCAGTAGTATAAATAGTAGGAGTGAGCAGTTCTTC
>19|.|TRBJ2-1|TRBD2|TRBV7-9
CASSPGLAKKPGAINEQFF
TGTGCCAGCAGCCCGGGACTAGCGAAGAAACCGGGAGCTATCAATGAGCAGTTCTTC
>14|.|TRBJ2-5|.|TRBV5-5
CASSLVSVRETQYF
TGTGCCAGCAGCTTGGTGTCAGTACGAGAGACCCAGTACTTC
>14|.|TRBJ1-2|.|TRBV7-8
CASSFRTAAFGYTF
TGTGCCAGCAGCTTTCGAACAGCTGCCTTTGGCTACACCTTC
>16|.|TRBJ2-1|TRBD2|TRBV4-1
CASSLIATSGRDEQFF
TGCGCCAGCAGCCTAATAGCGACTAGCGGGAGGGATGAGCAGTTCTTC
>15|.|TRBJ1-2|.|TRBV6-5
CASSYLVGGIGGYTF
TGTGCCAGCAGTTACCTTGTTGGGGGGATTGGCGGCTACACCTTC
>16|.|TRBJ1-3|.|TRBV2
CASSEFGGGLGNTIYF
TGTGCCAGCAGTGAGTTCGGGGGGGGACTCGGAAACACCATATATTTT
>17|.|TRBJ1-5|.|TRBV6-8
CASSEEVAVQSNQPQHF
TGTGCCAGCAGCGAGGAAGTTGCGGTACAAAGCAATCAGCCCCAGCATTTT
>15|once|TRBJ1-4|.|TRBV6-5
CASSPDRDEGEKLFF
TGTGCCAGCAGCCCTGACCGGGATGAGGGGGAAAAACTGTTTTTT
>14|.|TRBJ1-1|.|TRBV6-1
CASFLKTVGTEAFF
TGTGCCAGCTTTCTTAAAACCGTGGGCACTGAAGCTTTCTTT
>14|.|TRBJ2-2|.|TRBV28
CASTEGRLAGELFF
TGTGCCAGCACCGAGGGCCGATTGGCCGGGGAGCTGTTTTTT
>11|once|TRBJ1-4|.|TRBV2
CASSEWEKLFF
TGTGCCAGCAGTGAATGGGAAAAACTGTTTTTT
>16|.|TRBJ2-7|.|TRBV18
CASSPRGQTSSYEQYF
TGTGCCAGCTCCCCTAGGGGACAGACTAGCTCCTACGAGCAGTACTTC
>11|.|TRBJ1-1|.|TRBV20-1
CSASAEYEAFF
TGCAGTGCTAGTGCGGAATATGAAGCTTTCTTT
>16|.|TRBJ2-3|TRBD2|TRBV5-1
CASSSGLAGGGDTQYF
TGCGCCAGCAGCTCGGGACTAGCGGGAGGAGGCGATACGCAGTATTTT
>16|.|TRBJ1-5|TRBD1|TRBV28
CASSFRDRIANQPQHF
TGTGCCAGCAGTTTTCGGGACAGGATAGCCAATCAGCCCCAGCATTTT
>15|.|TRBJ2-2|.|TRBV10-2
CASSRRTANTGELFF
TGCGCCAGCAGCCGAAGGACAGCGAACACCGGGGAGCTGTTTTTT
>13|.|TRBJ2-3|TRBD1|TRBV30
CAWNRGSTDTQYF
TGTGCCTGGAACAGGGGGAGTACAGATACGCAGTATTTT
>13|.|TRBJ1-1|TRBD1|TRBV19
CASKDRMNTEAFF
TGTGCCAGTAAGGACAGGATGAACACTGAAGCTTTCTTT
>17|once|TRBJ2-2|.|TRBV5-5
CASRAKLGPHEERELFF
TGTGCCAGCAGGGCGAAGTTGGGACCTCACGAGGAAAGGGAGCTGTTTTTT
>15|.|TRBJ1-2|TRBD1|TRBV27
CASTPTGALYYGYTF
TGTGCCAGCACCCCGACAGGGGCCCTTTATTATGGCTACACCTTC
>15|once|TRBJ2-3|.|TRBV9
CASSVGWGRQNTQYF
TGTGCCAGCAGCGTAGGGTGGGGTAGGCAGAATACGCAGTATTTT
>14|.|TRBJ1-4|TRBD1|TRBV25-1
CASSARGQDEKLFF
TGTGCCAGCAGTGCAAGAGGACAGGATGAAAAACTGTTTTTT
>14|.|TRBJ1-5|.|TRBV6-5
CASSMQGGNQPQHF
TGTGCCAGCAGTATGCAGGGAGGCAATCAGCCCCAGCATTTT
>15|.|TRBJ2-3|TRBD2|TRBV7-9
CASSTAGVSTDTQYF
TGTGCCAGCAGCACAGCGGGGGTTAGTACAGATACGCAGTATTTT
>15|.|TRBJ2-1|TRBD2|TRBV6-5
CASSIVAGGNNEQFF
TGTGCCAGCAGTATAGTGGCGGGGGGGAACAATGAGCAGTTCTTC
>16|.|TRBJ1-2|.|TRBV13
CASSFTADTRVDGYTF
TGTGCCAGCAGCTTCACGGCGGACACCCGGGTTGATGGCTACACCTTC
>15|.|TRBJ1-1|.|TRBV7-6
CASSPGKATKTEAFF
TGTGCCAGCAGCCCGGGTAAGGCTACAAAGACTGAAGCTTTCTTT